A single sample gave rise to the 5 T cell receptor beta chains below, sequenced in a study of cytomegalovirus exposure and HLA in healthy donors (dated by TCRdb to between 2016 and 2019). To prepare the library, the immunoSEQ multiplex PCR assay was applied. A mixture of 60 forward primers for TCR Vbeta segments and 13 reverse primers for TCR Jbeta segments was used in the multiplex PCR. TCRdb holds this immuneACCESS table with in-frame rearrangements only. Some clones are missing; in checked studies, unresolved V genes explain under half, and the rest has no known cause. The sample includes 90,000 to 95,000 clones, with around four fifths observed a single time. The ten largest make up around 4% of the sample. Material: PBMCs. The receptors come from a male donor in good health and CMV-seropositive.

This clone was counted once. The CDR3 DNA reads TGTGCCAGCAGCCCCCCCGGTGGGGCGGATTATGGCTACACCTTC. Translation gives CASSPPGGADYGYTF. The chain combines TRBV7-9 with TRBJ1-2; maybe TRBD1 (5 bases). The CDR3 covers 15 residues. Deletions cut 5 bases from V and 5 bases from J, with 18 bases between. CDR1 is SEHNR and CDR2 is FQNEAQ in the germline V gene (reference sequence).

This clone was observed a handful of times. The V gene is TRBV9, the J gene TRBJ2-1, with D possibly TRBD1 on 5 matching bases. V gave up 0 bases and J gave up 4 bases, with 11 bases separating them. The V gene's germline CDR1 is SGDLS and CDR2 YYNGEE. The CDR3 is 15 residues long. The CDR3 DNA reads TGTGCCAGCAGCGTAGAGGACATGGGATACAATGAGCAGTTCTTC. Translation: CASSVEDMGYNEQFF.

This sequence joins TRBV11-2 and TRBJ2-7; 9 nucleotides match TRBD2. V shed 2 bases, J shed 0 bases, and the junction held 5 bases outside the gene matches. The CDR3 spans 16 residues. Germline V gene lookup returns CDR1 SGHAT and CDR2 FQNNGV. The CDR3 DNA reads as TGTGCCAGCAGCTTAATACTAGCGGGTCCCTCCTACGAGCAGTACTTC. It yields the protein CASSLILAGPSYEQYF.

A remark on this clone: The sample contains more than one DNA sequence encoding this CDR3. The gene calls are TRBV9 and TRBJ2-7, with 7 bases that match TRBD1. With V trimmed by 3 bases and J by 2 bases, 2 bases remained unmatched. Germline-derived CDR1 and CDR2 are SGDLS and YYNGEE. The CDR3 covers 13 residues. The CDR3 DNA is TGTGCCAGCAGCGGACAGGGAGCCTACGAGCAGTACTTC. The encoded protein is CASSGQGAYEQYF.

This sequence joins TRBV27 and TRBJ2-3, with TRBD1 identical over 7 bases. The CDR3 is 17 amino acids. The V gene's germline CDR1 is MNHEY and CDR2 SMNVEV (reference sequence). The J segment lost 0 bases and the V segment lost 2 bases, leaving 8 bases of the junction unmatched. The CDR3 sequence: CASSLLNDRVSTDTQYF. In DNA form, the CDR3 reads TGTGCCAGCAGTTTACTAAATGACAGGGTTAGCACAGATACGCAGTATTTT.